Sequencing of this T cell receptor beta chain was carried out in a study of blood T cell repertoires in COVID-19. Study processing details: Researchers report that nucleated cell counts were estimated from reference gene primer amplification. Generated by immunoSEQ multiplex PCR, the TCRdb table keeps only in-frame clones and is missing some. D and trimming come from the DNA, and the V and J calls and clone size come from that table. This table holds fewer than 350,000 clones, around 89% found once. This clone was recorded once. CDR1 is WNHNN and CDR2 is SYGVQD in the germline V gene (reference sequence). V lost 2 bases to trimming and J lost 1 base; unmatched junction nucleotides: 4. CDR3 length equals 15 residues.

The sequence was collected from a woman between 18 and 30 years old with acute COVID-19. Sequencing used PBMCs or T cells enriched from blood (not recorded which). The chain has TRBV10-1 and TRBJ2-7; 8 nucleotides align to TRBD2. As DNA, the CDR3 is TGCGCCAGCAGTGAGGGGTCTAGCGGGTCCTACGAGCAGTACTTC. Translation: CASSEGSSGSYEQYF.